This TCR beta chain derives from a study of T cell responses to AZD1222 COVID-19 vaccine. Study in general: Pooled in the analysis were second doses at about 4 or about 12 weeks.

Comments on this clone: The antigen remains undetermined.

Overall study findings and caveats: The number of AZD1222 recipients seropositive at baseline was only five or six.

V shed 0 bases and J shed 1 base, with 7 bases lying between them. This CDR3 has 14 amino acids. Germline CDR1 KGHSY, CDR2 FQNENV. Clones were sequenced by immunoSEQ multiplex PCR, and TCRdb holds only the in-frame ones, with some missing. The sample holds 120,000 or so clones; 80% to 90% are singletons and the top ten take about 5.4%. This clonotype originated in an adult in good health. The rearrangement joins TRBV16 to TRBJ2-7; tentatively, D is TRBD2 (6 bases). This sample comprised peripheral blood, obtained on day 0 of AZD1222 vaccination. The chain's CDR3 is CASSQSGGSYEQYF. The CDR3 DNA follows: TGTGCCAGCAGCCAATCGGGGGGATCCTACGAGCAGTACTTC.